This T cell receptor (beta chain) was documented in a study of T cell changes during pregnancy in multiple sclerosis. J lost 5 bases, V lost 3 bases, and 12 bases had no gene match. This CDR3 is 16 amino acids long. CDR1 is KGHSH and CDR2 is LQKENI in the germline V gene. TCRdb's table, derived via immunoSEQ multiplex PCR, lists solely in-frame clones and lacks some. The sample holds 65,000 to 90,000 clones, 80% to 95% seen once. Sequences were derived from peripheral blood, sampled in the second trimester of pregnancy. The TCR was taken from a female donor with multiple sclerosis, enrolled in a pregnancy study. The J gene is TRBJ2-5, the V gene TRBV18, with 7 bases that match TRBD1. The CDR3 here is CASSPPTGVLWETQYF. The CDR3 DNA follows: TGTGCCAGCTCACCCCCTACAGGGGTACTCTGGGAGACCCAGTACTTC.